Given below is one T cell receptor (beta chain) in context. What it binds is not known. This CDR3 has 16 amino acids. Repertoires were generated with immunoSEQ multiplex PCR, while TCRdb's copy carries only in-frame clones and drops some. The sample carries 2 million to 2.5 million clones, approximately 96% recorded once. The data derive from a study of shared clonotypes between healthy human individuals. Findings and caveats of the study: An effect of sequencing depth on clonotype sharing among donors was expected.

The chain combines TRBV21-1 with TRBJ2-1; the table names TRBD1, a call not compared with the DNA. TRBV21-1 is a pseudogene locus. Sequencing used naive CD4+ T cells sorted from blood. Subset meaning: CD45RA+ positively selected. The sequence came from a young man in good health. CDR3 coding DNA: TGTGCCAGCACCCATCTTCCTCTCAGCTCCTACAATGAGCAGTTCTTC. It translates to CASTHLPLSSYNEQFF.